This passage covers 19 T cell receptor beta chains from one sample sequenced in a study of spatial heterogeneity in lung cancer. Notes on the study in general: Counts that tracked tumor mutation counts were those of expanded intratumoral alpha and beta TCRs.

Antigens of these TCRs are unknown. Time point noted: sample taken at primary tumor resection. TCRdb analysed the 5' RACE reads with MiXCR anew, one entry per CDR3 protein. The sample includes 17,000 or so distinct CDR3 sequences, about 6.5% of them seen just once. Sequencing was performed on lung tumor tissue, taken at surgery. The receptors derive from a female donor with early-stage non-small cell lung cancer.

To note about this clonotype: A much larger clone differs from this one at a single base, so this may be a read error. J is TRBJ1-6 and V is TRBV3-1, with a tentative D call TRBD1 (6 bases). Trimming removed 8 bases from V and 6 bases from J, with 14 bases in between. Germline-derived CDR1 and CDR2 are LGHDT and YNNKEL (reference sequence). The length of the CDR3 is 14 residues. The CDR3 spells CASGTRTVNSPLHF. The CDR3 bases are TGTGCCAGCGGAACCAGGACAGTTAATTCACCCCTCCACTTT.

This clonotype is classed as medium-sized (0.01 to 0.1%). The chain carries TRBV28 and TRBJ1-4; tentative D call: TRBD1 (5 bases). Trimming took 6 bases from V and 2 from J, leaving 25 bases between them. The CDR3 has 19 amino acids. Germline-derived CDR1 and CDR2 are MDHEN and SYDVKM. The CDR3 bases are TGTGCCAGCAGAGACCCAGGCCCATTTGGCGGGGGGACTAATGAAAAACTGTTTTTT. It yields the protein CASRDPGPFGGGTNEKLFF.

This clonotype was seen ten or more times. This chain uses TRBV6-2 or TRBV6-3 with TRBJ2-5; D gene ambiguous. The V end was cut by 5 bases, the J end by 5 bases, with 9 bases between. In germline, CDR1 is MNHEY, CDR2 SVGEGT. The CDR3 runs 12 residues. The CDR3 bases are TGTGCCAGCAGTCGGACGACGGAGACCCAGTACTTC. This codes for CASSRTTETQYF.

This clonotype was picked up many times. The chain recombines TRBV5-4 with TRBJ2-1, with D perhaps assigned TRBD1 or TRBD2 (5 bases each). The CDR3 extends over 14 amino acids. CDR1 is SGHNT, CDR2 YYREEE, per germline (reference sequence). V lost 4 bases and J lost 5, with 13 bases in between. In DNA form, the CDR3 reads TGTGCCAGCAGCACCCGGGACGTTAACAATGAGCAGTTCTTC. It translates to CASSTRDVNNEQFF.

This clonotype was recorded many times. The rearrangement uses TRBV7-2 and TRBJ1-1; tentative D call: TRBD1 (5 bases). The CDR3 is 14 residues long. Trimming took off 3 bases at V and 1 base at J, with 9 bases between the two ends. Germline CDR1 reads SGHTA; CDR2 reads FQGNSA. CDR3 coding DNA: TGTGCCAGCAGCTTTGGAGGGGCGAACACTGAAGCTTTCTTT. Residues: CASSFGGANTEAFF. The whole variable domain, filled in from reference TRBV7-2 and TRBJ1-1, reads GAGVSQSPSNKVTEKGKDVELRCDPISGHTALYWYRQSLGQGLEFLIYFQGNSAPDKSGLPSDRFSAERTGGSVSTLTIQRTQQEDSAVYLCASSFGGANTEAFFGQGTRLTVV.

By share, this clonotype counts as medium-sized (0.01 to 0.1%). The V gene is TRBV12-3 or TRBV12-4, the J gene TRBJ1-1; perhaps TRBD1 as D (6 bases). The CDR3 length is 14 residues. The V end lost 6 bases, the J end lost 6 bases, and 17 bases lay between the germline ends. CDR3 residues: CASSRGQSESEAFF. DNA for the CDR3: TGTGCCAGCAGCCGCGGACAGTCCGAATCTGAAGCTTTCTTT.

In this sample, this clonotype turned up many times. The chain uses TRBV20-1 and TRBJ1-4; D is unresolved. Germline V gene data show CDR1 as DFQATT and CDR2 as SNEGSKA (reference sequence). This CDR3 is built from 12 residues. V lost 6 bases, J lost 5 bases, and 10 bases lay in between. The CDR3 region is CSASPQNEKLFF. Here the CDR3 DNA reads TGCAGTGCCTCCCCGCAGAATGAAAAACTGTTTTTT.

This clonotype was counted a few times. V and J are TRBV6-5 and TRBJ1-4; D is unresolved. This CDR3 comprises 13 residues. Per germline, CDR1 MNHEY and CDR2 SVGAGI. V was cut by 4 bases and J by 0 bases, with 3 bases left in between. CDR3 loop: CASSFSTNEKLFF. CDR3 sequence (DNA): TGTGCCAGCAGTTTCTCAACTAATGAAAAACTGTTTTTT.

Concerning this clonotype itself: This may stem from a read error, because a much larger clone lies one nucleotide away. V is TRBV29-1 and J is TRBJ2-7, with TRBD1 matching over 8 bases. From germline, CDR1 is SQVTM and CDR2 ANQGSEA. Trimming at V came to 1 base and at J to 6 bases, leaving 11 bases not matched to a gene. CDR3 size: 15 residues. The CDR3 DNA reads TGCAGCGTTGAAGGAAGGACAGGGAGAGTCTGCGAGCAGTACTTC. Its translation: CSVEGRTGRVCEQYF.

By sample share, this clonotype is medium-sized (0.01 to 0.1%). V gene TRBV6-6 combines with J gene TRBJ1-1; D gene unclear. This CDR3 has 13 residues. The ends were cut back, 6 bases at V and 0 bases at J, with 8 bases in the middle. Germline V gene data show CDR1 as MNHNY and CDR2 as SVGAGI (reference sequence). CDR3 DNA: TGTGCCAGCAGCCCATCTTTGAACACTGAAGCTTTCTTT. As protein: CASSPSLNTEAFF.

This clonotype has ten or more counts. The chain couples TRBV5-1 to TRBJ2-5, with a tentative D call TRBD2 (6 bases). The V end lost 0 bases, the J end lost 2 bases, and 23 bases lay between the germline ends. Germline CDR1 is SGHRS and CDR2 is YFSETQ. The CDR3 is 19 amino acids. As DNA, the CDR3 is TGCGCCAGCAGCTTGGGACTAGTCCTAAGGTACCCTAAACAAGAGACCCAGTACTTC. Protein: CASSLGLVLRYPKQETQYF.

In nucleotides, the CDR3 is TGTGCCACCAGTGATTTCCCGGATCGACAGGGAGGTGAGCAGTTCTTC. It codes for CATSDFPDRQGGEQFF. The chain has TRBV24-1 and TRBJ2-1, with D maybe TRBD1 (7 bases). V lost 1 base, J lost 9 bases, and 18 bases lay in between. The CDR3 runs to 16 residues. CDR1 KGHDR and CDR2 SFDVKD come from the germline V gene.

This clonotype was recorded at least ten times. The chain uses TRBV12-3 or TRBV12-4 and TRBJ2-4; the D gene could be TRBD1 or TRBD2 (6 bases each). The CDR3 totals 15 residues. With 5 bases removed from V and 3 bases from J, the gap between germline ends came to 14 bases. The CDR3 DNA is TGTGCCAGCAGTCCTGCAGGGGAGGTCAAAAACATTCAGTACTTC. Its protein product is CASSPAGEVKNIQYF.

This clonotype is medium-sized (0.01 to 0.1%). The V gene is TRBV29-1, the J gene TRBJ2-7; 9 positions match TRBD1. The CDR3 has 12 residues. Trimming cost V 4 bases and J 5 bases; bases outside gene matches: 3. Germline CDR1 is SQVTM and CDR2 is ANQGSEA. CDR3 DNA sequence: TGCAGCGTTGGGGGGACAGGGAACGAGCAGTACTTC. Translated, it gives CSVGGTGNEQYF.

In this sample, this clonotype turned up a few times. This rearrangement joins TRBV19 to TRBJ2-2; possible D gene TRBD2, 6 bases. Germline loops: CDR1 LNHDA, CDR2 SQIVND (reference sequence). Between the trimmed V and J ends, which lost 3 bases and 5 bases, there was a span of 13 bases. The CDR3 contains 15 residues. For the CDR3, the DNA is TGTGCCAGTAGTATTGGAGCGGGTAGGACCGGGGAGCTGTTTTTT. Its protein product is CASSIGAGRTGELFF.

This clonotype has just a few counts. The V gene is TRBV7-9, the J gene TRBJ2-7; 8 bases match TRBD1. The germline CDR1 and CDR2 sequences are SEHNR and FQNEAQ (reference sequence). V dropped 5 bases and J dropped 0; count of bases not matched to a gene: 3. The CDR3 has 14 residues. Here the CDR3 DNA reads TGTGCCAGCAGCAAGACAGGGGTCTCCTACGAGCAGTACTTC. Its translation is CASSKTGVSYEQYF.

Ten or more counts support this clonotype. The chain links TRBV11-2 to TRBJ2-1; TRBD2 agrees at 9 bases. CDR3 length: 16 amino acids. Germline V gene data show CDR1 as SGHAT and CDR2 as FQNNGV. V gave up 1 base and J gave up 4 bases; unmatched junction bases: 5. CDR3 loop: CASSLAGTSFYNEQFF. CDR3 sequence (DNA): TGTGCCAGCAGCTTAGCGGGGACTAGCTTTTACAATGAGCAGTTCTTC.

This clonotype was counted at least ten times. The chain recombines TRBV5-4 with TRBJ1-2; TRBD1 matches at 9 bases. The germline V gene has CDR1 SGHNT and CDR2 YYREEE (reference sequence). This CDR3 has 14 amino acids. V shed 3 bases, J shed 5 bases, and the junction held 5 bases outside the gene matches. The CDR3, as DNA: TGTGCCAGCAGCTCCTCCGGGACAGGGTATGGCTACACCTTC. It is translated as CASSSSGTGYGYTF.

Ten or more counts support this clonotype. This rearrangement joins TRBV7-9 to TRBJ2-1; tentatively, D is TRBD1 or TRBD2 (6 bases each). The germline CDR1 and CDR2 sequences are SEHNR and FQNEAQ (reference sequence). The CDR3 has 20 residues. Trimming shortened V by 4 bases and J by 5 bases, and 30 bases separated the two germline ends. The DNA of the CDR3 is TGTGCCAGCAGCTCCCCGGGGGCCTCCCTTTCGGTCAACACACACAATGAGCAGTTCTTC. Translation gives CASSSPGASLSVNTHNEQFF.